This entry is about one T cell receptor (beta chain). The target antigen is unknown. Data came from immunoSEQ multiplex PCR; TCRdb stores just in-frame clones and leaves some out. Seen here are 140,000 to 150,000 clones, 85% to 95% observed once, and the top ten hold around 1.9%. The data are from a study of T cell responses to AZD1222 COVID-19 vaccine. The wider study: Pooled samples include second doses given at about 4 or 12 weeks.

Whole-study findings and limits: Possibly, clonal diversity was underestimated; donors were largely white British and included more females. An increase in Spike-specific TCR breadth and depth was observed after two AZD1222 doses.

This TCR derives from an adult in good health. The specimen comprised peripheral blood, sampled on day 0 of AZD1222 vaccination.

CDR3 in amino acids: CASSLRDIQRFEAFF. Written as DNA, the CDR3 is TGTGCCAGCAGCTTACGGGACATCCAAAGATTTGAAGCTTTCTTT. The chain couples TRBV7-9 to TRBJ1-1, with D perhaps matching TRBD1 (6 bases). The CDR3 totals 15 residues. Trimming took 2 bases from V and 7 from J, leaving 17 bases between them. CDR1 and CDR2 (germline): SEHNR, FQNEAQ (reference sequence).